The rows below give T cell receptor beta chains drawn from one sample of a study of control samples from healthy donors and cancer patients. Assay: immunoSEQ multiplex PCR; the TCRdb copy retains only in-frame clones and omits some. The sample has 200,000 or so clones, around 94% seen once. What was sequenced was blood. All receptors come from a man in his forties or fifties in good health. The CDR3 runs from the conserved cysteine through the conserved F or W. The D gene is left open where the match is weak. Clone size, where shown, is once, few, many, or a class for clones that have expanded.

d_gene: .
abundance: .
v_gene: TRBV3-1/TRBV3-2
j_gene: TRBJ2-1
CDR3aa: CASSQVVDRPNEQFF
CDR3nt: TGTGCCAGCAGCCAAGTCGTCGACCGGCCCAATGAGCAGTTCTTC

d_gene: .
abundance: .
v_gene: TRBV5-1
j_gene: TRBJ2-5
CDR3aa: CASSLKASAGPETQYF
CDR3nt: TGCGCCAGCAGCCTCAAAGCCTCGGCGGGCCCAGAGACCCAGTACTTC

d_gene: .
abundance: .
v_gene: TRBV9
j_gene: TRBJ1-6
CDR3aa: CASSVDSSGNSPLHF
CDR3nt: TGTGCCAGCAGCGTAGACAGCAGCGGAAATTCACCCCTCCACTTT

d_gene: TRBD1
abundance: .
v_gene: TRBV11-2
j_gene: TRBJ2-2
CDR3aa: CASSLGLTGGHGNGELFF
CDR3nt: TGTGCCAGCAGCTTAGGGTTGACAGGGGGTCACGGGAACGGGGAGCTGTTTTTT

d_gene: .
abundance: .
v_gene: TRBV7-2
j_gene: TRBJ2-7
CDR3aa: CASSLSGKSYEQYF
CDR3nt: TGTGCCAGCAGCTTATCTGGGAAATCCTACGAGCAGTACTTC

d_gene: .
abundance: .
v_gene: TRBV28
j_gene: TRBJ1-3
CDR3aa: CASYFRGIYF
CDR3nt: TGTGCCAGCTATTTCCGGGGTATATATTTT

d_gene: .
abundance: once
v_gene: TRBV6-5
j_gene: TRBJ2-6
CDR3aa: CASRTSGANVLTF
CDR3nt: TGTGCCAGCAGGACTAGTGGGGCCAACGTCCTGACTTTC

d_gene: .
abundance: .
v_gene: TRBV28
j_gene: TRBJ2-2
CDR3aa: CASSFPGELFF
CDR3nt: TGTGCCAGCAGTTTTCCCGGGGAGCTGTTTTTT

d_gene: .
abundance: .
v_gene: TRBV20-1
j_gene: TRBJ2-5
CDR3aa: CSPRGGETQYF
CDR3nt: TGCAGTCCCAGGGGGGGGGAGACCCAGTACTTC

d_gene: .
abundance: .
v_gene: TRBV6-2/TRBV6-3
j_gene: TRBJ2-4
CDR3aa: CASSYPGGASKNIQYF
CDR3nt: TGTGCCAGCAGTTACCCTGGGGGGGCTTCCAAAAACATTCAGTACTTC

d_gene: .
abundance: once
v_gene: TRBV28
j_gene: TRBJ1-2
CDR3aa: CGISAVGYGYTF
CDR3nt: TGTGGGATCTCAGCTGTGGGCTATGGCTACACCTTC

d_gene: .
abundance: .
v_gene: TRBV6-5
j_gene: TRBJ2-5
CDR3aa: CASSQPGSQETQYF
CDR3nt: TGTGCCAGCTCCCAACCGGGCAGTCAAGAGACCCAGTACTTC

d_gene: .
abundance: .
v_gene: TRBV9
j_gene: TRBJ2-7
CDR3aa: CASSAGQPGGEQYF
CDR3nt: TGTGCCAGCAGCGCCGGACAGCCTGGGGGGGAGCAGTACTTC

d_gene: .
abundance: .
v_gene: TRBV2
j_gene: TRBJ2-1
CDR3aa: CASSEEGRVSNEQFF
CDR3nt: TGTGCCAGCAGTGAGGAGGGTAGGGTGAGCAATGAGCAGTTCTTC

d_gene: .
abundance: .
v_gene: TRBV29-1
j_gene: TRBJ1-3
CDR3aa: CSVAGTLSGNTIYF
CDR3nt: TGCAGCGTCGCCGGGACTCTCTCTGGAAACACCATATATTTT

d_gene: .
abundance: .
v_gene: TRBV11-2
j_gene: TRBJ2-3
CDR3aa: CASSVVRYTDTQYF
CDR3nt: TGTGCCAGCAGCGTGGTAAGGTATACAGATACGCAGTATTTT

d_gene: TRBD1
abundance: .
v_gene: TRBV7-3
j_gene: TRBJ2-1
CDR3aa: CASSPGGLAGEQFF
CDR3nt: TGTGCCAGCAGCCCAGGGGGCCTAGCCGGTGAGCAGTTCTTC

d_gene: .
abundance: .
v_gene: TRBV5-1
j_gene: TRBJ1-2
CDR3aa: CASSSGTSPPGYGYTF
CDR3nt: TGCGCCAGCAGCTCCGGGACTTCCCCCCCGGGTTATGGCTACACCTTC

d_gene: TRBD1
abundance: .
v_gene: TRBV12-3/TRBV12-4
j_gene: TRBJ2-7
CDR3aa: CASSFRGEQYF
CDR3nt: TGTGCCAGCAGTTTCAGGGGGGAGCAGTACTTC

d_gene: TRBD2
abundance: .
v_gene: TRBV6-5
j_gene: TRBJ2-1
CDR3aa: CASSSLAGGYNEQFF
CDR3nt: TGTGCCAGCAGTTCACTAGCGGGGGGGTATAATGAGCAGTTCTTC

d_gene: TRBD2
abundance: once
v_gene: TRBV27
j_gene: TRBJ2-1
CDR3aa: CASRVQRGGNEQFF
CDR3nt: TGTGCCAGCAGGGTCCAGCGGGGGGGGAATGAGCAGTTCTTC

d_gene: TRBD1
abundance: .
v_gene: TRBV3-1/TRBV3-2
j_gene: TRBJ2-3
CDR3aa: CASSSPGQGSTDTQYF
CDR3nt: TGTGCCAGCAGCTCACCGGGACAGGGGTCAACAGATACGCAGTATTTT

d_gene: .
abundance: once
v_gene: TRBV27
j_gene: TRBJ1-1
CDR3aa: CASNLKGLSTEAFF
CDR3nt: TGTGCCAGCAACCTGAAGGGACTGAGCACTGAAGCTTTCTTT

d_gene: TRBD1
abundance: .
v_gene: TRBV28
j_gene: TRBJ1-5
CDR3aa: CASSDRGSNQPQHF
CDR3nt: TGTGCCAGCAGCGACAGGGGTAGCAATCAGCCCCAGCATTTT

d_gene: TRBD2
abundance: .
v_gene: TRBV6-5
j_gene: TRBJ2-5
CDR3aa: CASIKDSGGQETQYF
CDR3nt: TGTGCCAGCATAAAGGATAGCGGGGGACAAGAGACCCAGTACTTC

d_gene: .
abundance: .
v_gene: TRBV6-6
j_gene: TRBJ1-2
CDR3aa: CASSYSDTSNYGYTF
CDR3nt: TGTGCCAGCAGTTACTCGGACACCTCTAACTATGGCTACACCTTC

d_gene: TRBD2
abundance: .
v_gene: TRBV4-1
j_gene: TRBJ2-2
CDR3aa: CASSQDMLAANTGELFF
CDR3nt: TGCGCCAGCAGCCAAGATATGCTAGCGGCGAACACCGGGGAGCTGTTTTTT

d_gene: TRBD2
abundance: .
v_gene: TRBV19
j_gene: TRBJ2-1
CDR3aa: CASRLAGGRYEQFF
CDR3nt: TGTGCCAGTAGGTTAGCGGGGGGGAGGTATGAGCAGTTCTTC